Below, 5 T cell receptor beta chains from the same sample are listed, as sequenced in a study of regulatory T cells in long-lasting Graves disease. The sample's time point: persistent/refractory GD, antithyroid drugs over 5 years with positive TRAb. With RNA extracted from PBMCs as input, the TCR library was made. Arm-PCR of CDR3 regions and iRepertoire HTBI primers were used to build TCR beta libraries. TCRdb re-derived calls from the multiplex PCR reads in MiXCR, one entry per CDR3 protein. In the table there are fewer than 550,000 distinct CDR3 sequences, roughly 21% of which are singletons. The material was peripheral blood mononuclear cells (PBMCs), obtained when the disease was refractory, from a patient treated with antithyroid drugs. The receptors stem from a female donor with Graves disease.

This clonotype was counted many times. The genes are TRBV6-5 and TRBJ1-2; a weak D match, TRBD1 (6 bases). CDR3 length: 15 residues. The ends were cut back, 0 bases at V and 2 bases at J, with 10 bases in the middle. Germline values: CDR1 MNHEY, CDR2 SVGAGI. The CDR3 loop reads CASSYSGTSNYGYTF. The CDR3 DNA sequence: TGTGCCAGCAGTTACTCGGGGACAAGCAACTATGGCTACACCTTC.

There are a few counts of this clonotype. The V call is TRBV5-8, the J call TRBJ1-5; TRBD1 agrees at 9 bases. Losses at the gene ends were 4 bases for V and 6 bases for J; bases not matched to a gene: 8. The CDR3 runs to 15 residues. CDR1 and CDR2 (germline): SGHTS, YDEGEE. In DNA, the CDR3 is TGTGCCAGCAGCCCCGGGACAGGGAAAGGTCAGCCCCAGCATTTT. Residues: CASSPGTGKGQPQHF.

This clonotype was observed a few times. The gene calls are TRBV3-1 and TRBJ2-5, with 16 bases lining up with TRBD2. This CDR3 comprises 17 residues. In germline, CDR1 is LGHDT, CDR2 YNNKEL (reference sequence). Trimming cost V 4 bases and J 5 bases; bases outside gene matches: 7. In DNA, the CDR3 is TGTGCCAGCAGCCGCATGGGACTAGCGGGAGGGTTGGAGACCCAGTACTTC. Translating it yields CASSRMGLAGGLETQYF.

This sequence joins TRBV7-9 and TRBJ2-7; 8 nucleotides line up with TRBD2. Germline values: CDR1 SEHNR, CDR2 FQNEAQ (reference sequence). This CDR3 comprises 15 residues. With V trimmed by 2 bases and J by 2 bases, 5 bases remained unmatched. Written as DNA, the CDR3 is TGTGCCAGCAGCTTACATCTCGGGAGGGCCTACGAGCAGTACTTC. Translated, it gives CASSLHLGRAYEQYF.

To note about this clonotype: One base away lies a much larger clone, so this may be a sequencing read error. The V and J genes are TRBV7-2 and TRBJ1-1, with D maybe TRBD1 (5 bases). The CDR3 spans 14 residues. CDR1 and CDR2 (germline): SGHTA, FQGNSA. The CDR3 loop is CPSSPLRGGTEAFF. Written as DNA, the CDR3 is TGTCCCAGCAGCCCCCTCCGGGGCGGCACTGAAGCTTTCTTT.